These 20 T cell receptor beta chains were sequenced from one sample in a study of T cells in Graves' hyperthyroidism and ophthalmopathy. Amplified TCR beta CDR3 regions came from RNA transcripts. The TCR CDR3 was amplified in a first-round RT-PCR using the HTBI primer set. TCRdb processed the multiplex PCR reads anew with MiXCR; each CDR3 protein has one entry. The sample records a few hundred thousand distinct CDR3 sequences, roughly 15% being singletons. Input material: blood. These TCRs come from a middle-aged woman with Graves' hyperthyroidism that later progressed to Graves' ophthalmopathy.

The rearrangement uses TRBV5-1 and TRBJ2-7; a possible D gene is TRBD1 (5 bases). This CDR3 is built from 12 residues. Germline values: CDR1 SGHRS, CDR2 YFSETQ. Trimming stripped 10 bases from V and 3 bases from J, with 14 bases between. The CDR3 region is CASLRVRYEQYF. The DNA for the CDR3 is TGCGCCTCCCTCAGGGTTCGCTACGAGCAGTACTTC.

This clonotype showed up just a few times. The V call is TRBV7-9, the J call TRBJ2-2, with 8 bases that match TRBD2. The CDR3 covers 16 residues. Per germline, CDR1 SEHNR and CDR2 FQNEAQ (reference sequence). V dropped 5 bases and J dropped 6; count of bases not matched to a gene: 11. The CDR3 is CASSLSGTLAAGELFF. Written as DNA, the CDR3 is TGTGCCAGCAGCCTCAGCGGTACACTAGCGGCCGGGGAGCTGTTTTTT.

There are many counts of this clonotype. The chain couples TRBV6-5 to TRBJ1-1; D ambiguous. Looked up from germline, CDR1 is MNHEY and CDR2 is SVGAGI. This CDR3 has 17 amino acids. V shed 0 bases and J shed 1 base, with 15 bases lying between them. The DNA of the CDR3 is TGTGCCAGCAGTTACTCACCAATTGACCGTCGGAACACTGAAGCTTTCTTT. Protein sequence: CASSYSPIDRRNTEAFF.

This clonotype appeared many times. The chain recombines TRBV2 with TRBJ2-3, with a weak D call TRBD2 (5 bases). Per the germline V gene, CDR1 is SNHLY and CDR2 is FYNNEI. The CDR3 spans 12 residues. The V end was cut by 7 bases, the J end by 3 bases, with 8 bases between. CDR3 bases: TGTGCCAGCACGGGGTTGACAGATACGCAGTATTTT. Translation: CASTGLTDTQYF.

The table lists this clonotype with many counts. The chain employs TRBV2 and TRBJ2-1, with TRBD2 identical over 9 bases. The CDR3 loop spans 13 amino acids. J lost 8 bases, V lost 6 bases, and 5 bases had no gene match. Germline V gene sequence: CDR1 SNHLY, CDR2 FYNNEI. The DNA for the CDR3 is TGTGCCAGCAGAGAGCGGGAGGTGTATGAGCAGTTCTTC. Amino acids: CASREREVYEQFF.

This clonotype appeared many times. The chain recombines TRBV2 with TRBJ2-2, with 8 bases identical to TRBD2. This CDR3 contains 16 residues. Germline lookup yields CDR1 SNHLY and CDR2 FYNNEI. Germline trimming cut 6 bases from V and 3 bases from J; bases unmatched to any gene: 9. The CDR3 protein is CASSLAGVFDTGELFF. CDR3 DNA sequence: TGTGCCAGCAGCCTAGCGGGCGTCTTCGACACCGGGGAGCTGTTTTTT.

This clonotype was observed a handful of times. V usage is TRBV5-1 and J usage is TRBJ2-7; D call uncertain. The CDR3 spans 13 residues. V lost 0 bases and J lost 7, with 11 bases in between. Germline V gene data show CDR1 as SGHRS and CDR2 as YFSETQ. The CDR3 loop is CASSLGPGKEQYF. The CDR3 bases are TGCGCCAGCAGCTTGGGTCCGGGTAAAGAGCAGTACTTC.

The table lists this clonotype with a few counts. The chain combines TRBV6-1 with TRBJ1-5; possible D gene TRBD1, 6 bases. CDR1 MNHNS and CDR2 SASEGT come from the germline V gene. Trimming took 7 bases from V and 3 from J, leaving 16 bases between them. The CDR3 is made up of 15 amino acids. CDR3 amino acids: CASKMDRDHNQPQHF. The CDR3 coding sequence is TGTGCCAGCAAAATGGACAGAGATCACAATCAGCCCCAGCATTTT.

This clonotype appeared many times. This chain joins TRBV5-1 and TRBJ1-2; TRBD1 is a possible D gene (6 bases). The CDR3 totals 14 residues. V lost 0 bases, J lost 2 bases, and 8 bases lay in between. The germline gives CDR1 SGHRS, CDR2 YFSETQ. CDR3 DNA sequence: TGCGCCAGCAGCTTGGTGGGGGGCAACTATGGCTACACCTTC. This encodes CASSLVGGNYGYTF.

At least ten counts were recorded for this clonotype. V gene TRBV3-1 combines with J gene TRBJ2-3; the D gene could be TRBD1 or TRBD2 (5 bases each). The CDR3 is made up of 15 amino acids. CDR1 LGHDT and CDR2 YNNKEL come from the germline V gene (reference sequence). V gave up 3 bases and J gave up 10 bases, with 20 bases separating them. CDR3 residues: CASSQGKSGLGAQYF. The DNA of the CDR3 is TGTGCCAGCAGCCAGGGGAAAAGCGGATTAGGGGCGCAGTATTTT.

This clonotype was observed a handful of times. The genes are TRBV24-1 and TRBJ1-4; no clear D gene. The CDR3 contains 13 residues. V shed 9 bases and J shed 5 bases, with 12 bases lying between them. Germline CDR1 and CDR2: KGHDR and SFDVKD. The CDR3 bases are TGTGCCACCTCGCTGGGGAAGAATGAAAAACTGTTTTTT. Translating it yields CATSLGKNEKLFF.

Comment on this clonotype: Given the absence of the conserved phenylalanine or tryptophan at the CDR3 end, a read error is likely. The chain employs TRBV7-9 and TRBJ2-7; TRBD1 is a possible D gene (6 bases). From germline, CDR1 is SEHNR and CDR2 FQNEAQ (reference sequence). Trimming pared 6 bases from V and 2 bases from J, leaving 17 bases between. The CDR3 runs 15 residues. Here the CDR3 reads CASSPGRGGPYEQYS. The CDR3, as DNA: TGTGCCAGCAGTCCAGGCAGGGGTGGCCCCTACGAGCAGTACTCC.

This clonotype has at least ten counts. An end of the junction differs from the germline gene, which may be a read error. This chain links TRBV10-1 with TRBJ2-1, with 10 positions matching TRBD2. The CDR3 has 15 residues. Germline loops: CDR1 WNHNN, CDR2 SYGVQD (reference sequence). The DNA for the CDR3 is TGCGCCAGCAGCCCTAGCGGGAGCTCCTACAATAAGCAGTTCTTC. Encoded protein: CASSPSGSSYNKQFF.

The V call is TRBV5-8, the J call TRBJ2-1; D possibly corresponds to TRBD2 (6 bases). The germline CDR1 and CDR2 sequences are SGHTS and YDEGEE. This CDR3 is 14 amino acids long. V dropped 6 bases and J dropped 0 bases, with 10 bases sitting between them. CDR3 sequence: CASINGSSYNEQFF. The DNA of the CDR3 is TGTGCCAGCATCAACGGGAGCTCCTACAATGAGCAGTTCTTC.

This clonotype was seen a handful of times. The J gene is TRBJ2-1, the V gene TRBV4-1; D remains unclear. CDR1 and CDR2 (germline): MGHRA, YSYEKL. The germline V and J ends were trimmed by 0 bases and 0 bases, with 15 bases remaining between them. The CDR3 spans 18 residues. In DNA form, the CDR3 reads TGCGCCAGCAGCCAAGACCCCCAGGCGCCAAGCTCCTACAATGAGCAGTTCTTC. Its translation: CASSQDPQAPSSYNEQFF.

This clonotype was picked up many times. The rearrangement joins TRBV19 to TRBJ1-1; 7 nucleotides agree with TRBD1. The germline V gene encodes CDR1 LNHDA and CDR2 SQIVND (reference sequence). The J segment lost 5 bases and the V segment lost 3 bases, leaving 6 bases of the junction unmatched. The CDR3 is 14 residues long. CDR3 nucleotides: TGTGCCAGTAGTATTCGGACAGGATCGACTGAAGCTTTCTTT. As protein: CASSIRTGSTEAFF.

This clonotype was recorded a few times. The chain couples TRBV9 to TRBJ2-2, with D hard to call. Germline V lookup: CDR1 SGDLS, CDR2 YYNGEE. The CDR3 has 13 amino acids. V was pared by 4 bases and J by 4 bases, with 8 bases between. As DNA, the CDR3 is TGTGCCAGCAGCCGCCGGGCCACCGGGGAGCTGTTTTTT. It is translated as CASSRRATGELFF.

The table lists this clonotype with many counts. At one boundary the junction diverges from the germline segment, which might be a read error. The rearrangement uses TRBV5-5 and TRBJ2-5; D possibly uses TRBD1 or TRBD2 (6 bases each). Per the germline V gene, CDR1 is SGHKS and CDR2 is YYEKEE (reference sequence). This CDR3 comprises 13 residues. Here the CDR3 DNA reads TGTGCCAGCAGCTTCCCTTACAGGGACTCCCCAGTCTTC. Amino acids: CASSFPYRDSPVF.

The table lists this clonotype with many counts. The chain carries TRBV5-1 and TRBJ2-7; 10 bases agree with TRBD2. The V gene's germline CDR1 is SGHRS and CDR2 YFSETQ. Germline trimming cut 2 bases from V and 1 base from J; bases unmatched to any gene: 3. This CDR3 is built from 15 residues. In DNA form, the CDR3 reads TGCGCCAGCAGCTTTCGAGCGGGAGGGTCCTACGAGCAGTACTTC. Encoded protein: CASSFRAGGSYEQYF.

The table lists this clonotype with many counts. This chain connects TRBV6-1 to TRBJ2-7; D call uncertain. Trimming removed 4 bases from V and 1 base from J, with 8 bases in between. CDR1 is MNHNS and CDR2 is SASEGT in the germline V gene. This CDR3 is 13 amino acids long. The CDR3 sequence is CASSASGSYEQYF. In DNA, the CDR3 is TGTGCCAGCAGTGCATCAGGTTCCTACGAGCAGTACTTC.